This TCR beta chain was identified during a study of shared clonotypes between healthy human individuals. V was trimmed by 0 bases and J by 1 base, leaving 11 bases between them. There are 16 residues in the CDR3. The germline gives CDR1 MNHEY, CDR2 SVGAGI. Replicate sorted-subset PCRs were loaded with 150 to 250 ng DNA, roughly 33,000 T cell genomes. Original processing notes: ImmunoSEQ only sent back junction sequences with no quality scores, so filtering was done differently. Clones were sequenced by immunoSEQ multiplex PCR, and TCRdb holds only the in-frame ones, with some missing. V and J calls and clone size are copied from that table; D and trimming were computed from the DNA. The sample carries approximately 110,000 clones, about 70% recorded once.

The specimen was memory CD8+ T cells sorted from blood. Subset given: CD45RO+ cells pooled with CCR7-negative TemRA cells. The source is a woman aged 25 to 45 in good health. This chain uses TRBV6-5 with TRBJ2-3; tentative D call: TRBD2 (5 bases). The CDR3 coding sequence is TGTGCCAGCAGTTACTCGAGCGGTAGCGGCACAGATACGCAGTATTTT. It yields the protein CASSYSSGSGTDTQYF.